The 32 T cell receptor beta chains below all came from one sample that was sequenced in a study of T cells in Graves' hyperthyroidism and ophthalmopathy. The source material, RNA transcripts, was used to amplify TCR beta CDR3 regions. HTBI primers drove first-round RT-PCR of the TCR CDR3. A single record per CDR3 protein comes from TCRdb applying MiXCR to the multiplex PCR reads. The data show under 350,000 distinct CDR3 sequences, around 23% seen once. The source material was blood. The receptors stem from a woman in her forties or fifties with Graves' hyperthyroidism.

This clonotype was seen a handful of times. This may be a read error: a much more frequent sequence differs by one nucleotide. The chain couples TRBV20-1 to TRBJ2-7, with 9 bases that match TRBD2. The CDR3 sequence is 14 residues long. V shed 6 bases, J shed 7 bases, and the junction held 13 bases outside the gene matches. The germline gives CDR1 DFQATT, CDR2 SNEGSKA (reference sequence). The CDR3, as DNA: TGCAGTGCCATTAGCGGGAGTACCCTCAATGAGCAGTACTTC. Translating it yields CSAISGSTLNEQYF.

This clonotype has a count of ten or more. This sequence joins TRBV3-1 and TRBJ2-7; 7 bases line up with TRBD1. CDR1 and CDR2 (germline): LGHDT, YNNKEL (reference sequence). V lost 5 bases to trimming and J lost 3 bases; unmatched junction nucleotides: 10. The CDR3 length is 15 residues. The CDR3 coding sequence is TGTGCCAGCAGCTACGGGGCCGCAGGGGGCTACGAGCAGTACTTC. Amino acid sequence: CASSYGAAGGYEQYF.

About this clonotype itself: Mismatch with germline at one junction end may stem from a read error. This chain connects TRBV30 to TRBJ2-1; a weak D match, TRBD2 (5 bases). Germline CDR1 reads GTSNPN; CDR2 reads SVGIG (reference sequence). The CDR3 has 13 residues. In DNA, the CDR3 is TGTGCCTGGAGTGGGCTAGCCTACAATGAGCCGTTCTTC. It yields the protein CAWSGLAYNEPFF.

Many counts were recorded for this clonotype. The chain's CDR3 is CASSLGDRASRYTF. In DNA, the CDR3 is TGTGCCAGCAGCTTGGGCGACAGGGCCTCGCGCTACACCTTC. The V and J genes are TRBV7-8 and TRBJ1-2, with 7 bases aligning to TRBD1. The germline V gene has CDR1 SGHVS and CDR2 FQNEAQ. The ends lost 3 bases at V and 9 bases at J; junction bases unmatched: 10. The CDR3 contains 14 residues.

The genes are TRBV2 and TRBJ1-2; 10 nucleotides match TRBD1. The germline V gene encodes CDR1 SNHLY and CDR2 FYNNEI. The length of the CDR3 is 15 residues. Trimming removed 2 bases from V and 5 bases from J; junction bases left unmatched: 5. CDR3 bases: TGTGCCAGCAGTGAAATGGGACAGGGGCATTATGGCTACACCTTC. Its translation: CASSEMGQGHYGYTF. Based on the CDR3 plus reference TRBV2 and TRBJ1-2, the full variable domain is EPEVTQTPSHQVTQMGQEVILRCVPISNHLYFYWYRQILGQKVEFLVSFYNNEISEKSEIFDDQFSVERPDGSNFTLKIRSTKLEDSAMYFCASSEMGQGHYGYTFGSGTRLTVV.

This rearrangement joins TRBV6-2 or TRBV6-3 to TRBJ2-3; TRBD2 matches at 16 bases. The junction had 10 bases not matched to a gene; V was cut back by 6 bases and J by 1 base. In germline, CDR1 is MNHEY, CDR2 SVGEGT. CDR3 size: 19 residues. The CDR3 region has the DNA TGTGCCAGCAGACTAGGGCCGGGACTAGCGGGGGGGGGCACAGATACGCAGTATTTT. Its protein product is CASRLGPGLAGGGTDTQYF.

The chain links TRBV6-5 to TRBJ2-3; 9 bases are shared with TRBD1. This CDR3 spans 13 amino acids. J gave up 7 bases and V 6 bases, and 5 bases lay outside the gene matches. Germline CDR1 MNHEY, CDR2 SVGAGI. This chain's CDR3 is CASSGQGQNTQYF. CDR3 DNA sequence: TGTGCCAGCAGCGGACAGGGGCAAAATACGCAGTATTTT.

There are a few counts of this clonotype. This rearrangement joins TRBV5-1 to TRBJ1-4; a weak D match, TRBD1 (6 bases). Trimming stripped 3 bases from V and 8 bases from J, with 17 bases between. CDR1 is SGHRS and CDR2 is YFSETQ in the germline V gene. The CDR3 is made up of 15 amino acids. CDR3 DNA sequence: TGCGCCAGCAGCTCTCTTGGGACAAATGGCGAAAAACTGTTTTTT. Amino acid sequence: CASSSLGTNGEKLFF. The full variable domain, with the rest looked up from reference TRBV5-1 and TRBJ1-4, is KAGVTQTPRYLIKTRGQQVTLSCSPISGHRSVSWYQQTPGQGLQFLFEYFSETQRNKGNFPGRFSGRQFSNSRSEMNVSTLELGDSALYLCASSSLGTNGEKLFFGSGTQLSVL.

This clonotype was seen ten or more times. This sequence joins TRBV6-2 or TRBV6-3 and TRBJ2-1; D possibly corresponds to TRBD2 (6 bases). Germline V gene lookup returns CDR1 MNHEY and CDR2 SVGEGT. V was cut by 2 bases and J by 5 bases, with 16 bases left in between. This CDR3 is 16 amino acids long. CDR3 region: CASSYNRGLINNEQFF. The CDR3 nucleotides read TGTGCCAGCAGTTACAATCGGGGACTGATAAACAATGAGCAGTTCTTC.

In its sample, this clonotype was seen many times. V gene TRBV7-2 combines with J gene TRBJ2-4; D not certain. Between the trimmed V and J ends, which lost 1 base and 5 bases, there was a span of 12 bases. In germline, CDR1 is SGHTA, CDR2 FQGNSA. The CDR3 sequence is 15 residues long. The CDR3 sequence is CASSLGRSLQNIQYF. For the CDR3, the DNA is TGTGCCAGCAGCTTAGGCAGAAGCCTTCAAAACATTCAGTACTTC.

With regard to this clonotype: This may come from a read error, since a much larger clone is one base off. The chain combines TRBV6-2 or TRBV6-3 with TRBJ2-7; 8 bases fit TRBD2. This CDR3 comprises 19 residues. The germline V gene has CDR1 MNHEY and CDR2 SVGEGT. The CDR3 nucleotides are TGTGCCGGCAGTTACCGGCCCCCGGGACCGGGACTAGTTGGCTACGAGCAGTACTTC. It translates to CAGSYRPPGPGLVGYEQYF.

In its sample, this clonotype was seen once. The genes are TRBV28 and TRBJ1-1, with D perhaps matching TRBD1 (5 bases). The CDR3 has 16 amino acids. CDR1 MDHEN and CDR2 SYDVKM come from the germline V gene. V shed 3 bases and J shed 2 bases, with 16 bases lying between them. CDR3: CASSFVVAQVNTEAFF. For the CDR3, the DNA is TGTGCCAGCAGTTTTGTAGTGGCACAGGTAAACACTGAAGCTTTCTTT.

This sequence joins TRBV9 and TRBJ2-4; 8 bases are shared with TRBD2. The CDR3 covers 19 residues. Germline V CDR1 and CDR2: SGDLS, YYNGEE. V shed 4 bases, J shed 0 bases, and the junction held 15 bases outside the gene matches. CDR3 DNA sequence: TGTGCCAGCAGCCCCAAATGGGGGGGGACTAGAGAAGCCAAAAACATTCAGTACTTC. It translates to CASSPKWGGTREAKNIQYF.

The chain joins TRBV7-9 to TRBJ2-3, with D perhaps assigned TRBD1 or TRBD2 (5 bases each). V lost 1 base and J lost 0, with 14 bases in between. Looked up from germline, CDR1 is SEHNR and CDR2 is FQNEAQ (reference sequence). The CDR3 sequence is 17 residues long. Written as DNA, the CDR3 is TGTGCCAGCAGCTTAGTAACCTTCGGGACCAGCACAGATACGCAGTATTTT. It specifies CASSLVTFGTSTDTQYF.

This clonotype showed up many times. V and J are TRBV5-6 and TRBJ2-7; possibly TRBD2 for D (5 bases). The CDR3 is 14 amino acids. With 5 bases removed from V and 5 bases from J, the gap between germline ends came to 17 bases. Per the germline V gene, CDR1 is SGHDT and CDR2 is YYEEEE. CDR3 bases: TGTGCCAGCAGGACAATAAGGACTGTAGACGAGCAGTACTTC. Translation gives CASRTIRTVDEQYF.

There are many counts of this clonotype. The V gene is TRBV18, the J gene TRBJ2-2; D is possibly TRBD2 (6 bases). The CDR3 length is 13 residues. In germline, CDR1 is KGHSH, CDR2 LQKENI. V lost 8 bases to trimming and J lost 4 bases, with 11 bases between them. Here the CDR3 reads CASHGTRTGELFF. The DNA for the CDR3 is TGTGCCAGCCATGGGACTCGCACCGGGGAGCTGTTTTTT.

The rearrangement uses TRBV11-2 and TRBJ1-1; D is undetermined. Germline lookup yields CDR1 SGHAT and CDR2 FQNNGV. Trimming took 1 base from V and 1 from J, leaving 16 bases between them. The CDR3 covers 17 residues. CDR3 nucleotide sequence: TGTGCCAGCAGCTTAGTGAGCATAGGTCGGGGGAACACTGAAGCTTTCTTT. Translating it yields CASSLVSIGRGNTEAFF.

In regard to this clonotype: This sequence may be a read error, since a much larger clone differs from it by one base. CDR3: CAWSVPQTSGRAEYF. The DNA of the CDR3 is TGTGCCTGGAGTGTACCCCAGACTAGCGGGAGGGCAGAGTACTTC. The rearrangement links TRBV30 to TRBJ2-5; TRBD2 agrees at 14 bases. The CDR3 length is 15 residues. V shed 0 bases and J 12 bases; nucleotides not matched to a gene: 9. Germline values: CDR1 GTSNPN, CDR2 SVGIG (reference sequence).

The chain uses TRBV7-3 and TRBJ1-6, with a tentative D call TRBD1 (6 bases). The CDR3 is 15 amino acids. V lost 4 bases to trimming and J lost 7 bases, with 14 bases between them. Germline CDR1 and CDR2: SGHTA and FQGTGA. CDR3 sequence (DNA): TGTGCCAGCAGCTCGCAGGGGATGGGGAATTCACCCCTCCACTTT. Translated: CASSSQGMGNSPLHF.

This clonotype was counted ten times or more. The rearrangement joins TRBV20-1 to TRBJ2-2, with 12 bases matching TRBD1. The trim removed 3 bases at V and 6 bases at J, leaving 2 bases unmatched. The CDR3 has 14 residues. CDR1 DFQATT and CDR2 SNEGSKA come from the germline V gene (reference sequence). The CDR3 bases are TGCAGTGCTAGGGGACAGGGGGCGGCCGGGGAGCTGTTTTTT. Its translation: CSARGQGAAGELFF.

This clonotype appeared many times. The chain links TRBV11-3 to TRBJ2-7; TRBD1 matches 10 bases. The V and J ends lost 5 bases and 3 bases, in that order; junction bases with no gene match: 4. The CDR3 is 14 residues long. From germline, CDR1 is SGHNT and CDR2 YENEEA. The CDR3 nucleotides are TGTGCCAGCAGCGCCCGGACAGGGGGCTACGAGCAGTACTTC. As protein: CASSARTGGYEQYF.

This clonotype was observed a handful of times. The chain joins TRBV5-6 to TRBJ1-2, with a possible D match to TRBD1 (6 bases). The V gene's germline CDR1 is SGHDT and CDR2 YYEEEE. There are 15 residues in the CDR3. V lost 2 bases to trimming and J lost 3 bases, with 14 bases between them. Written as DNA, the CDR3 is TGTGCCAGCAGCTTCCGGGGGCCTTTGGACTATGGCTACACCTTC. Its translation: CASSFRGPLDYGYTF.

Ten or more counts support this clonotype. The chain joins TRBV6-1 to TRBJ2-7; tentative D call: TRBD2 (6 bases). Germline assignment: CDR1 MNHNS and CDR2 SASEGT. This CDR3 has 13 amino acids. Deletions cut 10 bases from V and 0 bases from J, with 13 bases between. The CDR3 nucleotides read TGTGCCACGGGGACTGGGGGCTCCTACGAGCAGTACTTC. Translation gives CATGTGGSYEQYF.

This clonotype has a count of ten or more. This chain joins TRBV9 and TRBJ2-5; D not certain. V was pared by 4 bases and J by 2 bases, with 15 bases between. This CDR3 contains 15 residues. CDR1 and CDR2 from the germline V gene are SGDLS and YYNGEE. The DNA for the CDR3 is TGTGCCAGCAGCCCCGGCCCAGCGAGGCAAGAGACCCAGTACTTC. Its translation is CASSPGPARQETQYF.

In this sample, this clonotype turned up many times. The chain combines TRBV7-8 with TRBJ2-1, with D perhaps matching TRBD1 (6 bases). Trimming stripped 5 bases from V and 5 bases from J, with 16 bases between. The CDR3 is 15 residues long. Looked up from germline, CDR1 is SGHVS and CDR2 is FQNEAQ. The CDR3 nucleotides read TGTGCCAGCAGCCAAACCGGGACACCAAACAATGAGCAGTTCTTC. The encoded protein is CASSQTGTPNNEQFF.

This clonotype was seen at least ten times. The CDR3 sequence: CASIPNLAGQAFF. CDR3 sequence (DNA): TGTGCCAGTATACCAAATCTGGCGGGACAGGCTTTCTTT. The rearrangement joins TRBV19 to TRBJ1-1; 7 bases map to TRBD1. The junction had 13 bases not matched to a gene; V was cut back by 7 bases and J by 11 bases. CDR3 size: 13 residues. CDR1 and CDR2 (germline): LNHDA, SQIVND (reference sequence). Supplemented by reference TRBV19 and TRBJ1-1, the full variable domain reads DGGITQSPKYLFRKEGQNVTLSCEQNLNHDAMYWYRQDPGQGLRLIYYSQIVNDFQKGDIAEGYSVSREKKESFPLTVTSAQKNPTAFYLCASIPNLAGQAFFGQGTRLTVV.

This clonotype was seen at least ten times. The rearrangement uses TRBV13 and TRBJ2-7; 7 positions agree with TRBD2. The CDR3 is made up of 12 amino acids. V lost 4 bases, J lost 9 bases, and 6 bases stayed unmatched. Germline V gives CDR1 PRHDT, CDR2 FYEKMQ (reference sequence). The CDR3 sequence is CASSYSGQVQYF. In nucleotides, the CDR3 is TGTGCCAGCAGCTATAGCGGGCAGGTGCAGTACTTC.

This clonotype has ten or more counts. The V call is TRBV20-1, the J call TRBJ1-5, with 7 positions matching TRBD1. Germline CDR1 reads DFQATT; CDR2 reads SNEGSKA (reference sequence). V was pared by 6 bases and J by 2 bases, with 7 bases of the junction left unmatched. The CDR3 loop spans 14 amino acids. The CDR3 DNA reads as TGCAGTGCATTTACCGGGACAGGCAATCAGCCCCAGCATTTT. It yields the protein CSAFTGTGNQPQHF.

On this clonotype: A read error may produce the germline difference seen at one junction end. The chain joins TRBV30 to TRBJ1-1; TRBD1 aligns across 7 bases. The CDR3 covers 14 residues. In germline, CDR1 is GTSNPN, CDR2 SVGIG (reference sequence). CDR3 bases: TGTGCCTGGAGATTCAGGGGGATTGGGACTGAAGCTCTCTTT. It yields the protein CAWRFRGIGTEALF.

This clonotype was observed at least ten times. The chain has TRBV19 and TRBJ1-1; no reliable D call. The CDR3 spans 13 residues. V was pared by 1 base and J by 2 bases, with 5 bases between. From germline, CDR1 is LNHDA and CDR2 SQIVND (reference sequence). CDR3 sequence reads: CASSIGANTEAFF. The DNA for the CDR3 is TGTGCCAGTAGTATAGGAGCTAACACTGAAGCTTTCTTT.

The sample holds a few counts of this clonotype. The V gene is TRBV15, the J gene TRBJ1-4; tentative D call: TRBD1 (6 bases). There are 15 residues in the CDR3. Per germline, CDR1 LNHNV and CDR2 YYDKDF (reference sequence). Trimming stripped 0 bases from V and 2 bases from J, with 7 bases between. CDR3 residues: CATSREQGTNEKLFF. In DNA form, the CDR3 reads TGTGCCACCAGCAGAGAGCAGGGGACTAATGAAAAACTGTTTTTT.

The sample holds a few counts of this clonotype. At one end the junction does not follow the germline gene, possibly because of a read error. This chain links TRBV6-1 with TRBJ1-3, with TRBD1 as a possible D gene (5 bases). Germline V gene sequence: CDR1 MNHNS, CDR2 SASEGT. The CDR3 runs to 14 residues. The CDR3 reads CASTTGTGRNAIYF. Here the CDR3 DNA reads TGTGCCAGCACTACCGGGACCGGGAGAAACGCCATATATTTT.